Below are 4 T cell receptor beta chains sequenced from a single sample in a study of control samples from healthy donors and cancer patients. Generated by immunoSEQ multiplex PCR, the TCRdb table keeps only in-frame clones and is missing some. Among about 230,000 clones listed, over 75% were seen once. The source material was PBMCs. The receptors derive from a woman aged 55-69 years with lung cancer.

The V gene is TRBV7-9, the J gene TRBJ2-6; 7 bases are a match to TRBD1. The germline V gene has CDR1 SEHNR and CDR2 FQNEAQ (reference sequence). Germline trimming cut 8 bases from V and 0 bases from J; bases unmatched to any gene: 10. This CDR3 is built from 17 residues. The CDR3 spells CASQPGQLVSGANVLTF. The CDR3 region has the DNA TGTGCCAGCCAGCCGGGACAGCTAGTCTCTGGGGCCAACGTCCTGACTTTC.

The chain has TRBV5-1 and TRBJ2-7; unclear D gene. The ends were cut back, 1 base at V and 2 bases at J, with 10 bases in the middle. The germline V gene encodes CDR1 SGHRS and CDR2 YFSETQ. The CDR3 runs to 14 residues. The chain's CDR3 is CASSLNPTPYEQYF. Written as DNA, the CDR3 is TGCGCCAGCAGCTTGAATCCAACTCCCTACGAGCAGTACTTC.

The gene calls are TRBV11-3 and TRBJ2-5; D gene unclear. V dropped 2 bases and J dropped 4 bases, with 11 bases sitting between them. The CDR3 is 14 residues long. Germline-derived CDR1 and CDR2 are SGHNT and YENEEA. This chain's CDR3 is CASSLNSGSETQYF. CDR3 bases: TGTGCCAGCAGCTTAAACTCAGGTTCAGAGACCCAGTACTTC.

The genes are TRBV28 and TRBJ2-7; D is undetermined. CDR3 size: 17 residues. Germline loops: CDR1 MDHEN, CDR2 SYDVKM. V shed 2 bases and J shed 0 bases, with 17 bases lying between them. CDR3 residues: CASSLGRRFSSSYEQYF. DNA of the CDR3: TGTGCCAGCAGTTTAGGTAGGCGGTTCTCGAGCTCCTACGAGCAGTACTTC.